Listed below are T cell receptor beta chains from one sample, sequenced in a study of blood T cells in healthy people across ages. TCRdb itself ran the 5' RACE reads through MiXCR, one entry per CDR3 protein. The sample lists around 900,000 distinct CDR3 sequences; just over 50% were seen once. The source material was blood. The source is a woman in her sixties in good health. Both conserved end residues are part of each CDR3. Fields, in order: CDR3 protein, CDR3 DNA, D gene, clone size, V gene, J gene. The D gene is left open where the match is weak. Clone size is stated in some rows and not others, as once, few, many or a class when expanded.

CDR3aa: CSARVSRVWATQYF; CDR3nt: TGCAGTGCTAGAGTGAGCAGGGTATGGGCGACCCAGTACTTC; d_gene: .; abundance: few; v_gene: TRBV20-1; j_gene: TRBJ2-5
CDR3aa: CASSPDIVKGTDTQYF; CDR3nt: TGCGCCAGCAGCCCAGACATAGTTAAAGGGACAGATACGCAGTATTTT; d_gene: .; abundance: .; v_gene: TRBV5-1; j_gene: TRBJ2-3
CDR3aa: CASGGSQMYNEQFF; CDR3nt: TGTGCCAGCGGTGGGAGCCAGATGTACAATGAGCAGTTCTTC; d_gene: .; abundance: .; v_gene: TRBV12-3/TRBV12-4; j_gene: TRBJ2-1
CDR3aa: CASSPDSGTGNTIYF; CDR3nt: TGTGCCAGCTCACCCGATTCAGGGACTGGAAACACCATATATTTT; d_gene: .; abundance: once; v_gene: TRBV18; j_gene: TRBJ1-3
CDR3aa: CASRQLIGQGRILQETQYF; CDR3nt: TGTGCCAGCAGACAGCTTATTGGACAGGGGCGAATTCTTCAAGAGACCCAGTACTTC; d_gene: TRBD1; abundance: .; v_gene: TRBV7-8; j_gene: TRBJ2-5
CDR3aa: CASREGGRNEQYF; CDR3nt: TGTGCCAGCAGGGAGGGAGGGAGAAACGAGCAGTACTTC; d_gene: TRBD2; abundance: .; v_gene: TRBV28; j_gene: TRBJ2-7
CDR3aa: CASSLGAEANQPQHF; CDR3nt: TGTGCCAGCAGCTTAGGCGCCGAGGCCAATCAGCCCCAGCATTTT; d_gene: .; abundance: .; v_gene: TRBV5-8; j_gene: TRBJ1-5
CDR3aa: CASSPPTGLLQTQYF; CDR3nt: TGTGCCAGCAGCCCTCCGACAGGGTTGCTTCAGACCCAGTACTTC; d_gene: TRBD1; abundance: few; v_gene: TRBV7-9; j_gene: TRBJ2-5
CDR3aa: CSARGGEVREKLFF; CDR3nt: TGCAGTGCTAGAGGTGGGGAGGTCAGGGAAAAACTGTTTTTT; d_gene: .; abundance: .; v_gene: TRBV20-1; j_gene: TRBJ1-4
CDR3aa: CAISKMGDTQYF; CDR3nt: TGTGCCATCAGTAAGATGGGAGATACGCAGTATTTT; d_gene: .; abundance: .; v_gene: TRBV10-3; j_gene: TRBJ2-3
CDR3aa: CASRRSGQGPYEQYF; CDR3nt: TGTGCCAGCAGACGATCGGGACAGGGACCCTACGAGCAGTACTTC; d_gene: TRBD1; abundance: few; v_gene: TRBV12-3/TRBV12-4; j_gene: TRBJ2-7
CDR3aa: CASSSPGVEYEQYF; CDR3nt: TGTGCCAGCAGTTCCCCGGGAGTCGAGTACGAGCAGTACTTC; d_gene: .; abundance: few; v_gene: TRBV6-5; j_gene: TRBJ2-7
CDR3aa: CASSQLLGIPYEQYF; CDR3nt: TGTGCCAGCAGCCAACTGTTAGGGATCCCCTACGAGCAGTACTTC; d_gene: .; abundance: .; v_gene: TRBV3-1; j_gene: TRBJ2-7
CDR3aa: CASSFPRQNPMGTGELFF; CDR3nt: TGTGCCAGCAGCTTTCCCCGACAGAATCCAATGGGCACCGGGGAGCTGTTTTTT; d_gene: .; abundance: .; v_gene: TRBV7-2; j_gene: TRBJ2-2
CDR3aa: CASSSTSGRAPTYEQYF; CDR3nt: TGTGCCAGCAGTTCGACTAGCGGGAGGGCCCCGACCTACGAGCAGTACTTC; d_gene: TRBD2; abundance: once; v_gene: TRBV6-6; j_gene: TRBJ2-7
CDR3aa: CASSESPRDYEQYF; CDR3nt: TGTGCCAGCAGTGAATCGCCTAGAGACTACGAGCAGTACTTC; d_gene: .; abundance: few; v_gene: TRBV6-1; j_gene: TRBJ2-7
CDR3aa: CASSFIPGLAGGSSYNEQFF; CDR3nt: TGCGCCAGCAGCTTTATCCCGGGACTAGCGGGAGGTAGCTCCTACAATGAGCAGTTCTTC; d_gene: TRBD2; abundance: .; v_gene: TRBV5-1; j_gene: TRBJ2-1
CDR3aa: CASRPRGGKAYNEQFF; CDR3nt: TGTGCCAGCAGGCCGCGGGGGGGGAAGGCCTACAATGAGCAGTTCTTC; d_gene: TRBD2; abundance: .; v_gene: TRBV28; j_gene: TRBJ2-1
CDR3aa: CASRNPRFMERESSYNEQYF; CDR3nt: TGTGCCAGCAGGAACCCTCGTTTTATGGAGCGGGAATCCTCCTACAATGAGCAGTACTTC; d_gene: TRBD2; abundance: few; v_gene: TRBV5-5; j_gene: TRBJ2-7
CDR3aa: CASSFRLQVVLPPYEQYF; CDR3nt: TGTGCCAGCAGTTTCCGGCTTCAGGTGGTCTTACCACCCTACGAGCAGTACTTC; d_gene: .; abundance: few; v_gene: TRBV28; j_gene: TRBJ2-7
CDR3aa: CASSQRSGSFYNEQFF; CDR3nt: TGTGCCAGCAGCCAGAGAAGCGGGAGTTTCTACAATGAGCAGTTCTTC; d_gene: TRBD2; abundance: .; v_gene: TRBV3-1; j_gene: TRBJ2-1
CDR3aa: CATSDASGLFGGQFF; CDR3nt: TGTGCCACCAGTGATGCTAGCGGCCTCTTCGGGGGGCAGTTCTTC; d_gene: TRBD2; abundance: few; v_gene: TRBV24-1; j_gene: TRBJ2-1
CDR3aa: CSANRDWETQYF; CDR3nt: TGCAGTGCTAACAGGGATTGGGAGACCCAGTACTTC; d_gene: .; abundance: few; v_gene: TRBV20-1; j_gene: TRBJ2-5
CDR3aa: CASSRAGTGANVLTF; CDR3nt: TGTGCCAGCAGCCGGGCAGGGACGGGGGCCAACGTCCTGACTTTC; d_gene: .; abundance: .; v_gene: TRBV5-5; j_gene: TRBJ2-6
CDR3aa: CASSLVRGWETQYF; CDR3nt: TGTGCCAGCAGTTTGGTCAGGGGCTGGGAGACCCAGTACTTC; d_gene: .; abundance: .; v_gene: TRBV27; j_gene: TRBJ2-5
CDR3aa: CASSAYPGTGEDIQYF; CDR3nt: TGTGCCAGCAGCGCATACCCCGGGACAGGGGAAGACATTCAGTACTTC; d_gene: TRBD1; abundance: few; v_gene: TRBV2; j_gene: TRBJ2-4
CDR3aa: CASSETEEKLFF; CDR3nt: TGTGCCAGCAGTGAAACGGAGGAAAAACTGTTTTTT; d_gene: .; abundance: few; v_gene: TRBV25-1; j_gene: TRBJ1-4
CDR3aa: CATRQGTSETQYF; CDR3nt: TGTGCCACAAGACAGGGGACGAGCGAGACCCAGTACTTC; d_gene: TRBD1; abundance: .; v_gene: TRBV2; j_gene: TRBJ2-5
CDR3aa: CASSDSDRRESLNSPLHF; CDR3nt: TGTGCCAGCAGTGACTCGGACAGACGTGAATCTTTAAATTCACCCCTCCACTTT; d_gene: .; abundance: .; v_gene: TRBV6-4; j_gene: TRBJ1-6
CDR3aa: CASSRSTIGDEKLFF; CDR3nt: TGCGCCAGCAGCAGGAGCACTATTGGGGATGAAAAACTGTTTTTT; d_gene: .; abundance: many; v_gene: TRBV4-1; j_gene: TRBJ1-4
CDR3aa: CASSFSPSPNYGYTF; CDR3nt: TGTGCCAGCAGCTTCTCACCGAGTCCTAACTATGGCTACACCTTC; d_gene: .; abundance: .; v_gene: TRBV5-6; j_gene: TRBJ1-2
CDR3aa: CSVGEANSPLHF; CDR3nt: TGCAGCGTTGGGGAGGCTAATTCACCCCTCCACTTT; d_gene: .; abundance: .; v_gene: TRBV29-1; j_gene: TRBJ1-6
CDR3aa: CASSLAGMDTQYF; CDR3nt: TGCGCCAGCAGCTTGGCCGGAATGGATACGCAGTATTTT; d_gene: .; abundance: few; v_gene: TRBV5-1; j_gene: TRBJ2-3
CDR3aa: CASSPITEETQYF; CDR3nt: TGCGCCAGCAGCCCGATCACGGAAGAGACCCAGTACTTC; d_gene: .; abundance: .; v_gene: TRBV5-1; j_gene: TRBJ2-5
CDR3aa: CASSSSPLARQEIQYF; CDR3nt: TGTGCCAGCAGTTCCTCCCCCCTAGCGCGCCAAGAGATCCAGTACTTC; d_gene: .; abundance: .; v_gene: TRBV28; j_gene: TRBJ2-5
CDR3aa: CASSPTAPYSYNEQYF; CDR3nt: TGTGCCAGCAGTCCGACAGCACCGTACTCCTACAATGAGCAGTACTTC; d_gene: .; abundance: once; v_gene: TRBV7-3; j_gene: TRBJ2-7
CDR3aa: CSVTGLYEQYF; CDR3nt: TGCAGCGTCACAGGGCTCTACGAGCAGTACTTC; d_gene: .; abundance: .; v_gene: TRBV29-1; j_gene: TRBJ2-7
CDR3aa: CASSLNSVGVGAYNEQFF; CDR3nt: TGTGCCAGCAGTTTAAACTCAGTCGGGGTGGGGGCCTACAATGAGCAGTTCTTC; d_gene: .; abundance: once; v_gene: TRBV27; j_gene: TRBJ2-1
CDR3aa: CSAESGPTKETQFF; CDR3nt: TGCAGTGCTGAGTCAGGACCGACAAAAGAGACCCAGTTCTTC; d_gene: .; abundance: .; v_gene: TRBV20-1; j_gene: TRBJ2-1
CDR3aa: CASSLIGQGPYEQYF; CDR3nt: TGTGCCAGCAGTTTAATAGGACAGGGTCCCTACGAGCAGTACTTC; d_gene: TRBD1; abundance: few; v_gene: TRBV27; j_gene: TRBJ2-7
CDR3aa: CATRTGSETQYF; CDR3nt: TGTGCCACCCGGACAGGTAGCGAGACCCAGTACTTC; d_gene: TRBD1; abundance: many; v_gene: TRBV28; j_gene: TRBJ2-5
CDR3aa: CAISESSRPARGTQYF; CDR3nt: TGTGCCATCAGTGAGTCGTCGAGACCGGCTAGGGGTACGCAGTATTTT; d_gene: .; abundance: .; v_gene: TRBV10-3; j_gene: TRBJ2-3
CDR3aa: CASKGPYEQYF; CDR3nt: TGTGCCTCAAAAGGGCCATACGAGCAGTACTTC; d_gene: .; abundance: few; v_gene: TRBV2; j_gene: TRBJ2-7
CDR3aa: CASSYLPDRAHNSPLHF; CDR3nt: TGTGCCAGCAGTTACCTTCCGGATAGGGCACATAATTCACCCCTCCACTTT; d_gene: .; abundance: few; v_gene: TRBV12-3/TRBV12-4; j_gene: TRBJ1-6
CDR3aa: CASSQIAGGVGEQFF; CDR3nt: TGCGCCAGCAGCCAGATAGCGGGAGGGGTGGGTGAGCAGTTCTTC; d_gene: TRBD2; abundance: few; v_gene: TRBV4-1; j_gene: TRBJ2-1
CDR3aa: CASSFFGLGGSVTQYF; CDR3nt: TGTGCCAGCAGCTTCTTTGGCCTAGGAGGTTCAGTTACGCAGTATTTT; d_gene: .; abundance: once; v_gene: TRBV11-1; j_gene: TRBJ2-3
CDR3aa: CAYEGARLYEQYF; CDR3nt: TGTGCCTACGAGGGGGCTCGCCTCTACGAGCAGTACTTC; d_gene: TRBD1; abundance: few; v_gene: TRBV30; j_gene: TRBJ2-7
CDR3aa: CASSQSWPATLYGYTF; CDR3nt: TGTGCCAGCAGCCAATCGTGGCCAGCCACCTTGTATGGCTACACCTTC; d_gene: .; abundance: .; v_gene: TRBV16; j_gene: TRBJ1-2
CDR3aa: CSASPNQETQYF; CDR3nt: TGCAGTGCTAGCCCCAACCAAGAGACCCAGTACTTC; d_gene: .; abundance: .; v_gene: TRBV20-1; j_gene: TRBJ2-5
CDR3aa: CASSLDPGTLSGYTF; CDR3nt: TGTGCCAGCAGCTTAGATCCCGGGACATTAAGTGGCTACACCTTC; d_gene: .; abundance: .; v_gene: TRBV7-2; j_gene: TRBJ1-2
CDR3aa: CASSYSRGETGGREPQHF; CDR3nt: TGTGCCAGCAGTTACTCGAGAGGCGAGACAGGGGGCAGGGAGCCCCAGCATTTT; d_gene: TRBD1; abundance: .; v_gene: TRBV6-2/TRBV6-3; j_gene: TRBJ1-5
CDR3aa: CASSLAPGTYEQYF; CDR3nt: TGTGCCAGCAGCTTGGCACCGGGGACCTACGAGCAGTACTTC; d_gene: .; abundance: few; v_gene: TRBV5-6; j_gene: TRBJ2-7
CDR3aa: CASSPGLLSSKNIQYF; CDR3nt: TGCGCCAGCAGCCCAGGGCTCCTCTCCTCCAAAAACATTCAGTACTTC; d_gene: .; abundance: .; v_gene: TRBV4-1; j_gene: TRBJ2-4
CDR3aa: CASSRVAVQETQYF; CDR3nt: TGTGCCAGCAGCAGAGTAGCAGTCCAAGAGACCCAGTACTTC; d_gene: .; abundance: .; v_gene: TRBV28; j_gene: TRBJ2-5
CDR3aa: CASSLGGLVRQYF; CDR3nt: TGTGCCAGCAGTTTAGGGGGACTTGTCAGGCAGTACTTC; d_gene: .; abundance: .; v_gene: TRBV12-3/TRBV12-4; j_gene: TRBJ2-5
CDR3aa: CASSGQGNTEAFF; CDR3nt: TGTGCCAGCAGTGGACAGGGAAACACTGAAGCTTTCTTT; d_gene: TRBD1; abundance: few; v_gene: TRBV6-5; j_gene: TRBJ1-1
CDR3aa: CASSFINVGGGNLYEQYF; CDR3nt: TGTGCCAGCAGTTTTATTAATGTCGGTGGGGGGAATCTCTACGAGCAGTACTTC; d_gene: .; abundance: .; v_gene: TRBV28; j_gene: TRBJ2-7
CDR3aa: CASSPYVYYEQYF; CDR3nt: TGTGCCAGCAGTCCATACGTCTACTACGAGCAGTACTTC; d_gene: .; abundance: .; v_gene: TRBV12-3/TRBV12-4; j_gene: TRBJ2-7
CDR3aa: CAISFLSGREQYF; CDR3nt: TGTGCCATCAGTTTCCTATCGGGGCGCGAGCAGTACTTC; d_gene: .; abundance: .; v_gene: TRBV10-3; j_gene: TRBJ2-7
CDR3aa: CASSLQGRREQYF; CDR3nt: TGTGCCAGCAGTTTACAGGGTAGGCGCGAGCAGTACTTC; d_gene: .; abundance: .; v_gene: TRBV27; j_gene: TRBJ2-7